This entry lists 17 T cell receptor beta chains sequenced from one sample in a study of blood T cells in healthy people across ages. PCR was performed a second time for roughly 6 to 12 cycles using a sample-barcoded 5' primer and a J-beta primer mix. In TCRdb, the 5' RACE reads were re-called with MiXCR into one record per CDR3 protein. Seen here are about 1,400,000 distinct CDR3 sequences, approximately 38% observed once, and the top ten hold 7.9%. Sequenced: blood. The receptors shown here come from a woman aged 18-29 years in good health.

Here the CDR3 DNA reads TGTGCCAGCAGCTTGGCGGACAGGGTGGAGTTCTTC. Protein: CASSLADRVEFF. The gene calls are TRBV5-4 and TRBJ2-1, with 8 bases aligning to TRBD1. The CDR3 is made up of 12 amino acids. The germline gives CDR1 SGHNT, CDR2 YYREEE (reference sequence). Trimming took 0 bases from V and 14 from J; bases not matched to a gene: 4.

This clonotype was detected only a few times. V and J are TRBV4-1 and TRBJ2-5; 8 positions agree with TRBD2. The CDR3 length is 15 residues. The germline V gene encodes CDR1 MGHRA and CDR2 YSYEKL. The V gene end was trimmed by 1 base and the J gene end by 1 base; junction bases not matched to a gene: 2. The CDR3 spells CASSQGGLVQETQYF. CDR3 bases: TGCGCCAGCAGCCAAGGGGGACTAGTCCAAGAGACCCAGTACTTC.

V is TRBV10-3 and J is TRBJ1-1; a weak D match, TRBD1 (5 bases). Germline V gene sequence: CDR1 ENHRY, CDR2 SYGVKD. V lost 6 bases, J lost 1 base, and 15 bases lay in between. The CDR3 totals 15 residues. CDR3 DNA sequence: TGTGCCATCAGGAACAGGATACAAGAGAACACTGAAGCTTTCTTT. Protein sequence: CAIRNRIQENTEAFF.

V is TRBV30 and J is TRBJ2-7, with D unresolved. The CDR3 is made up of 13 amino acids. V shed 0 bases and J shed 10 bases, with 16 bases lying between them. CDR1 and CDR2 (germline): GTSNPN, SVGIG (reference sequence). This CDR3 reads CAWSVGSADSQYF. The CDR3 DNA reads as TGTGCCTGGAGTGTAGGATCGGCGGATTCCCAGTACTTC.

The chain links TRBV20-1 to TRBJ1-5; possibly TRBD1 for D (5 bases). CDR1 DFQATT and CDR2 SNEGSKA come from the germline V gene (reference sequence). This CDR3 is 13 amino acids long. The V end lost 3 bases, the J end lost 3 bases, and 9 bases lay between the germline ends. In DNA form, the CDR3 reads TGCAGTGCTAGGGGGGGACTCAATCAGCCCCAGCATTTT. Translating gives CSARGGLNQPQHF.

CDR3 bases: TGTGCCAGCAGGCTCACCGGGACAGGGCCCTACGAGCAGTACTTC. Encoded protein: CASRLTGTGPYEQYF. This rearrangement joins TRBV6-2 or TRBV6-3 to TRBJ2-7, with TRBD1 matching 9 bases. Germline CDR1 and CDR2: MNHEY and SVGEGT. This CDR3 has 15 residues. Trimming removed 6 bases from V and 2 bases from J; junction bases left unmatched: 8.

This chain joins TRBV6-5 and TRBJ2-6; D tentatively fits TRBD1 or TRBD2 (5 bases each). The length of the CDR3 is 16 residues. CDR1 and CDR2 from the germline V gene are MNHEY and SVGAGI. V was trimmed by 7 bases and J by 0 bases, leaving 13 bases between them. The CDR3 nucleotides are TGTGCCAGCAACCCCGATGGGGGCTCTGGGGCCAACGTCCTGACTTTC. Residues: CASNPDGGSGANVLTF.

V is TRBV20-1 and J is TRBJ2-7; D might be TRBD1 or TRBD2, each matching 5 bases. CDR3 length: 13 amino acids. V was clipped by 7 bases and J by 3 bases, with 16 bases between them. Germline V gives CDR1 DFQATT, CDR2 SNEGSKA (reference sequence). CDR3 bases: TGCAGTGTCCCTGTCGGGGCGAACTACGAGCAGTACTTC. Protein product: CSVPVGANYEQYF.

The V call is TRBV7-6, the J call TRBJ2-1, with 7 nucleotides matching TRBD2. Trimming cost V 5 bases and J 7 bases; bases outside gene matches: 14. The CDR3 consists of 16 residues. CDR1 and CDR2 (germline): SGHVS, FNYEAQ. CDR3 DNA: TGTGCCAGCAGCAATGCCGGGGCTAGGGAGGGGAATGAGCAGTTCTTC. Protein product: CASSNAGAREGNEQFF.

This clonotype was seen a handful of times. This chain uses TRBV15 with TRBJ1-1, with TRBD1 matching 10 bases. The length of the CDR3 is 15 residues. V gave up 9 bases and J gave up 4 bases; unmatched junction bases: 11. Per the germline V gene, CDR1 is LNHNV and CDR2 is YYDKDF (reference sequence). The CDR3, as DNA: TGTGCCACGCTAGACAGGGGGCACGGGAGCACTGAAGCTTTCTTT. Translation: CATLDRGHGSTEAFF.

The chain joins TRBV29-1 to TRBJ2-7, with 8 bases matching TRBD1. This CDR3 spans 14 amino acids. The V gene's germline CDR1 is SQVTM and CDR2 ANQGSEA. Trimming at V came to 6 bases and at J to 2 bases, leaving 9 bases not matched to a gene. The CDR3 loop reads CSVVRQGTPYEQYF. In DNA form, the CDR3 reads TGCAGCGTCGTGAGACAGGGGACTCCCTACGAGCAGTACTTC.

The chain links TRBV7-9 to TRBJ1-2; D gene uncertain. Trimming cost V 0 bases and J 4 bases, with 15 bases left between them. CDR3 length: 16 amino acids. Germline V CDR1 and CDR2: SEHNR, FQNEAQ (reference sequence). CDR3 in amino acids: CASSLARQFDSYGYTF. CDR3 DNA: TGTGCCAGCAGCTTAGCGAGGCAGTTTGACTCCTATGGCTACACCTTC.

This chain's CDR3 is CATQTSGGPNEQFF. CDR3 nucleotide sequence: TGTGCCACCCAAACTAGCGGGGGACCCAATGAGCAGTTCTTC. This chain uses TRBV24-1 with TRBJ2-1; 11 bases are a match to TRBD2. V shed 9 bases, J shed 6 bases, and the junction held 6 bases outside the gene matches. Germline loops: CDR1 KGHDR, CDR2 SFDVKD. This CDR3 region has 14 residues.

This clonotype was seen a handful of times. The V and J genes are TRBV11-2 and TRBJ2-1; D possibly corresponds to TRBD2 (5 bases). This CDR3 is built from 12 residues. In germline, CDR1 is SGHAT, CDR2 FQNNGV. V lost 0 bases and J lost 13, with 10 bases in between. The CDR3 sequence: CASSLDRDFQFF. CDR3 bases: TGTGCCAGCAGCTTAGATCGGGATTTTCAGTTCTTC.

This chain connects TRBV24-1 to TRBJ2-7; D gene uncertain. The CDR3 spans 14 residues. With 6 bases removed from V and 3 bases from J, the gap between germline ends came to 14 bases. Germline loops: CDR1 KGHDR, CDR2 SFDVKD. Written as DNA, the CDR3 is TGTGCCACCAGTCGCCGGAGACACTACTACGAGCAGTACTTC. Protein: CATSRRRHYYEQYF.

The CDR3 nucleotides are TGTGCCAGCAGTGAAGCAGGGATATCTCTAGCTTTCTTT. Translated: CASSEAGISLAFF. The rearrangement uses TRBV6-1 and TRBJ1-1; D remains ambiguous. The CDR3 is 13 residues long. Germline V gene lookup returns CDR1 MNHNS and CDR2 SASEGT. V was trimmed by 0 bases and J by 10 bases, leaving 12 bases between them.

CDR3 nucleotides: TGCGCCAGCGTGGCAGATGGATACAATGAGCAGTTCTTC. This translates into CASVADGYNEQFF. The chain links TRBV5-1 to TRBJ2-1; D not certain. This CDR3 is 13 amino acids long. Trimming removed 7 bases from V and 4 bases from J, with 12 bases in between. Germline lookup yields CDR1 SGHRS and CDR2 YFSETQ.